The next 22 T cell receptor beta chains were all read from a single sample in a study of high-grade serous ovarian cancer treatment subgroups. Tumor samples were obtained before definitive surgery or chemotherapy. Method: immunoSEQ multiplex PCR; TCRdb's copy keeps in-frame clones and lacks some. Among around 3,100 clones listed, over 70% were seen once. Sequenced sample: tumor tissue. The receptor source for this set is a human donor with high-grade serous ovarian cancer.

V gene TRBV18 combines with J gene TRBJ1-5; the D gene is possibly TRBD1 (6 bases). The CDR3 totals 16 residues. Germline V lookup: CDR1 KGHSH, CDR2 LQKENI. Trimming stripped 6 bases from V and 4 bases from J, with 19 bases between. The CDR3 DNA follows: TGTGCCAGCTCCTCCGTAGGGGGGGCTTCGAATCAGCCCCAGCATTTT. It translates to CASSSVGGASNQPQHF.

The rearrangement links TRBV7-9 to TRBJ1-2; D remains ambiguous. The V gene's germline CDR1 is SEHNR and CDR2 FQNEAQ (reference sequence). CDR3 length: 13 amino acids. Trimming took off 6 bases at V and 4 bases at J, with 12 bases between the two ends. The CDR3 region is CASSYRSSYGYTF. CDR3 coding DNA: TGTGCCAGCAGTTACCGGAGCTCCTATGGCTACACCTTC.

This clone turned up a few times. The CDR3 DNA is TGTGCCAGCAGTCCATTGACGGGACAGGGTTTCAAGGGCTACACCTTC. Translation gives CASSPLTGQGFKGYTF. The chain couples TRBV27 to TRBJ1-2; 9 bases fit TRBD1. Germline lookup yields CDR1 MNHEY and CDR2 SMNVEV (reference sequence). With V trimmed by 5 bases and J by 8 bases, 15 bases remained unmatched. This CDR3 contains 16 residues.

This chain's CDR3 is CASSLDLTYEQYF. The DNA for the CDR3 is TGTGCCAGCAGCTTGGATCTGACCTACGAGCAGTACTTC. The genes are TRBV7-2 and TRBJ2-7; D is unresolved. This CDR3 has 13 amino acids. Germline V gives CDR1 SGHTA, CDR2 FQGNSA. V was pared by 3 bases and J by 2 bases, with 8 bases between. The variable domain in full, completed from reference TRBV7-2 and TRBJ2-7, reads GAGVSQSPSNKVTEKGKDVELRCDPISGHTALYWYRQSLGQGLEFLIYFQGNSAPDKSGLPSDRFSAERTGGSVSTLTIQRTQQEDSAVYLCASSLDLTYEQYFGPGTRLTVT.

The CDR3 reads CASSFSGTDLYEQYF. In nucleotides, the CDR3 is TGTGCCAGCAGTTTCTCCGGGACAGACCTGTACGAGCAGTACTTC. The V gene is TRBV28, the J gene TRBJ2-7; TRBD1 matches 7 bases. CDR3 length equals 15 residues. Germline V gene sequence: CDR1 MDHEN, CDR2 SYDVKM. J was trimmed by 4 bases and V by 3 bases; bases with no gene match: 9.

V and J are TRBV19 and TRBJ2-2; 8 nucleotides match TRBD2. The CDR3 contains 14 residues. Germline assignment: CDR1 LNHDA and CDR2 SQIVND (reference sequence). V lost 5 bases, J lost 3 bases, and 2 bases stayed unmatched. CDR3 bases: TGTGCCAGTAGTGGCGGGGGGTACACCGGGGAGCTGTTTTTT. This codes for CASSGGGYTGELFF. The full variable domain, with the rest looked up from reference TRBV19 and TRBJ2-2, is DGGITQSPKYLFRKEGQNVTLSCEQNLNHDAMYWYRQDPGQGLRLIYYSQIVNDFQKGDIAEGYSVSREKKESFPLTVTSAQKNPTAFYLCASSGGGYTGELFFGEGSRLTVL.

In this sample, this clone turned up a few times. The rearrangement links TRBV28 to TRBJ2-2; TRBD1 matches at 9 bases. Germline V gene lookup returns CDR1 MDHEN and CDR2 SYDVKM. V gave up 6 bases and J gave up 6 bases; unmatched junction bases: 5. The CDR3 has 14 amino acids. The CDR3 protein is CASSRHRGPGELFF. CDR3 nucleotide sequence: TGTGCCAGCAGCCGTCACAGGGGGCCCGGGGAGCTGTTTTTT.

The rearrangement uses TRBV5-5 and TRBJ1-2, with no clear D. V lost 4 bases, J lost 8 bases, and 18 bases lay in between. The CDR3 is 14 amino acids. Germline-derived CDR1 and CDR2 are SGHKS and YYEKEE (reference sequence). CDR3 bases: TGTGCCAGCAGCCCCCGGGGAGGAGAGCCGGGCTACACCTTC. It codes for CASSPRGGEPGYTF.

The V and J genes are TRBV7-8 and TRBJ2-7, with TRBD1 matching 8 bases. Germline-derived CDR1 and CDR2 are SGHVS and FQNEAQ. This CDR3 is built from 14 residues. Germline trimming cut 5 bases from V and 7 bases from J; bases unmatched to any gene: 10. CDR3 protein: CASSLNQGASEQYF. CDR3 nucleotide sequence: TGTGCCAGCAGCCTAAACCAGGGGGCATCGGAGCAGTACTTC.

The rearrangement joins TRBV7-3 to TRBJ2-1; D possibly uses TRBD1 or TRBD2 (6 bases each). There are 16 residues in the CDR3. The germline V and J ends were trimmed by 1 base and 6 bases, with 16 bases remaining between them. CDR1 is SGHTA, CDR2 FQGTGA, per germline. The CDR3 DNA reads as TGTGCCAGCAGCTTAAGGGGGGCTGGTGCCTTCAATGAGCAGTTCTTC. It specifies CASSLRGAGAFNEQFF.

The chain joins TRBV5-1 to TRBJ2-1; D is unclear. In germline, CDR1 is SGHRS, CDR2 YFSETQ. V was trimmed by 6 bases and J by 2 bases, leaving 12 bases between them. This CDR3 is built from 14 residues. CDR3 region: CASTPSDTYNEQFF. The CDR3 DNA is TGCGCCAGCACCCCGTCGGATACCTACAATGAGCAGTTCTTC.

The sample holds a few counts of this clone. The gene calls are TRBV7-2 and TRBJ2-1; D is undetermined. The CDR3 is 14 amino acids. In germline, CDR1 is SGHTA, CDR2 FQGNSA. Trimming stripped 1 base from V and 8 bases from J, with 12 bases between. CDR3 sequence: CASSLDGPLDEQFF. The CDR3 region has the DNA TGTGCCAGCAGCTTAGACGGCCCCTTGGATGAGCAGTTCTTC.

This clone came up a few times. V is TRBV9 and J is TRBJ2-5, with TRBD2 matching 10 bases. The CDR3 is made up of 18 amino acids. The trim removed 4 bases at V and 3 bases at J, leaving 15 bases unmatched. Per the germline V gene, CDR1 is SGDLS and CDR2 is YYNGEE. The CDR3 coding sequence is TGTGCCAGCAGCCCCCAAGCGGGAGGGCACGGCGGGAAAGAGACCCAGTACTTC. Protein sequence: CASSPQAGGHGGKETQYF.

V gene TRBV7-3 combines with J gene TRBJ2-1; 10 bases line up with TRBD2. The CDR3 sequence is 15 residues long. With 3 bases clipped from V and 4 bases from J, the junction kept 3 bases outside the gene matches. Germline V gene sequence: CDR1 SGHTA, CDR2 FQGTGA. The CDR3 sequence is CASSLTSGPYNEQFF. Here the CDR3 DNA reads TGTGCCAGCAGCTTGACTAGCGGGCCTTACAATGAGCAGTTCTTC.

The table lists this clone with a few counts. V gene TRBV2 combines with J gene TRBJ1-2, with D hard to call. The CDR3 has 12 amino acids. Germline loops: CDR1 SNHLY, CDR2 FYNNEI. Trimming took 3 bases from V and 6 from J, leaving 8 bases between them. CDR3 sequence (DNA): TGTGCCAGCAGTGAGCGGGGAAATGGCTACACCTTC. Amino acid sequence: CASSERGNGYTF. Full variable domain (rest looked up from reference TRBV2 and TRBJ1-2): EPEVTQTPSHQVTQMGQEVILRCVPISNHLYFYWYRQILGQKVEFLVSFYNNEISEKSEIFDDQFSVERPDGSNFTLKIRSTKLEDSAMYFCASSERGNGYTFGSGTRLTVV.

This clone was seen only once. The rearrangement joins TRBV27 to TRBJ2-5; the D is unclear. Germline CDR1 and CDR2: MNHEY and SMNVEV (reference sequence). V lost 0 bases and J 5 bases, leaving 16 bases between the germline ends. The CDR3 contains 16 residues. The CDR3 region is CASSLSRGIGSETQYF. The CDR3 DNA reads TGTGCCAGCAGTTTATCGAGAGGAATTGGTTCGGAGACCCAGTACTTC.

The V call is TRBV7-8, the J call TRBJ2-5; D is uncertain. CDR3 length equals 13 residues. Germline V gene data show CDR1 as SGHVS and CDR2 as FQNEAQ. V was cut by 5 bases and J by 4 bases, with 11 bases left in between. CDR3 sequence (DNA): TGTGCCAGCAGCAAACGGAGAACAGAGACCCAGTACTTC. It encodes CASSKRRTETQYF.

This chain joins TRBV18 and TRBJ2-7; no definite D call. This CDR3 has 17 residues. Trimming shortened V by 2 bases and J by 0 bases, and 17 bases separated the two germline ends. CDR1 is KGHSH, CDR2 LQKENI, per germline. The CDR3 loop is CASSPSAGQSSSYEQYF. CDR3 coding DNA: TGTGCCAGCTCACCATCGGCAGGTCAGAGTAGCTCCTACGAGCAGTACTTC.

This chain joins TRBV27 and TRBJ2-1, with 9 bases identical to TRBD1. Germline CDR1 MNHEY, CDR2 SMNVEV (reference sequence). This CDR3 is 14 amino acids long. The J segment lost 7 bases and the V segment lost 2 bases, leaving 3 bases of the junction unmatched. The CDR3 spells CASSLTGGWNEQFF. Here the CDR3 DNA reads TGTGCCAGCAGTTTAACAGGGGGCTGGAATGAGCAGTTCTTC.

The chain links TRBV28 to TRBJ1-2; D uncertain. Deletions cut 8 bases from V and 5 bases from J, with 24 bases between. The length of the CDR3 is 16 residues. Germline CDR1 MDHEN, CDR2 SYDVKM. The CDR3 region is CASRRLKGGPTYGYTF. CDR3 DNA sequence: TGTGCCAGCCGGAGGCTGAAGGGAGGGCCAACTTATGGCTACACCTTC.

The chain recombines TRBV5-6 with TRBJ2-3; the D gene is possibly TRBD2 (5 bases). V gave up 4 bases and J gave up 0 bases, with 18 bases separating them. Germline V gene sequence: CDR1 SGHDT, CDR2 YYEEEE. This CDR3 spans 17 amino acids. The CDR3 sequence: CASSPIFLGASTDTQYF. CDR3 sequence (DNA): TGTGCCAGCAGCCCCATCTTTTTGGGAGCTAGCACAGATACGCAGTATTTT.

The chain joins TRBV7-2 to TRBJ2-3, with 8 positions matching TRBD2. J lost 3 bases, V lost 1 base, and 3 bases had no gene match. The CDR3 spans 15 residues. Germline loops: CDR1 SGHTA, CDR2 FQGNSA. CDR3: CASSLVASGTDTQYF. The CDR3 nucleotides are TGTGCCAGCAGCTTAGTGGCTAGCGGGACAGATACGCAGTATTTT.